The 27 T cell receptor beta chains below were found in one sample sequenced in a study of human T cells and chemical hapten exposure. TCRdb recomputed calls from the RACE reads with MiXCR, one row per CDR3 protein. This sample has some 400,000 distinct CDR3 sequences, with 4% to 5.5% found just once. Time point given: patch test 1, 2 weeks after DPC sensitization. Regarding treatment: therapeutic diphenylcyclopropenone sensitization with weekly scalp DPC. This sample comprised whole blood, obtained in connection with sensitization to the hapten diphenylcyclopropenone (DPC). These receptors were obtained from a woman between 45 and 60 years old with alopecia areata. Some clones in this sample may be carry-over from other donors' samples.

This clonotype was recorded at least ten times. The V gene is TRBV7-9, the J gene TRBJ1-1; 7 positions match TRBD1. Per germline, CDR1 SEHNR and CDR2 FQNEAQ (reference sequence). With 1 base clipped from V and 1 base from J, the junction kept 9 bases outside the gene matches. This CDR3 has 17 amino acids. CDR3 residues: CASSLGLGWDRNTEAFF. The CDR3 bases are TGTGCCAGCAGCTTAGGATTGGGTTGGGACAGGAACACTGAAGCTTTCTTT.

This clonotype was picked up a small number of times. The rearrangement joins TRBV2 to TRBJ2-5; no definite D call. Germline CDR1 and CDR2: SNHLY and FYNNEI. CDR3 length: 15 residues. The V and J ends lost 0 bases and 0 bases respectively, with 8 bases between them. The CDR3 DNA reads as TGTGCCAGCAGTGAAGCGCTTACACACCAAGAGACCCAGTACTTC. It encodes CASSEALTHQETQYF.

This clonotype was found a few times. The CDR3 DNA sequence: TGTGCCAGCAGTAATCCTCAGCAGCAGCATTTT. The encoded protein is CASSNPQQQHF. The chain employs TRBV28 and TRBJ1-5; D remains ambiguous. V was trimmed by 5 bases and J by 13 bases, leaving 12 bases between them. CDR3 length: 11 amino acids. Germline V gene data show CDR1 as MDHEN and CDR2 as SYDVKM. Looking up the rest from reference TRBV28 and TRBJ1-5 gives the full variable domain: DVKVTQSSRYLVKRTGEKVFLECVQDMDHENMFWYRQDPGLGLRLIYFSYDVKMKEKGDIPEGYSVSREKKERFSLILESASTNQTSMYLCASSNPQQQHFGDGTRLSIL.

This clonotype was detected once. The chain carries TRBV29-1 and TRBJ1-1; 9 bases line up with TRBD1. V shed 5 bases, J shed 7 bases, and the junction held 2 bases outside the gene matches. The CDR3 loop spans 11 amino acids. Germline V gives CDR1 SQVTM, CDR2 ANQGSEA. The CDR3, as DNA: TGCAGCGTTTCGGACAGGGGTGAAGCTTTCTTT. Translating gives CSVSDRGEAFF.

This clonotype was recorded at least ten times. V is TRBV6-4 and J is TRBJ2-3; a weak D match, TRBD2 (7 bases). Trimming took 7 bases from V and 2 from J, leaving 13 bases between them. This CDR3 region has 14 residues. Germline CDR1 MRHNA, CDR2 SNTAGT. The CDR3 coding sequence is TGTGCCAGCATCGGGGCGGGGGCCACAGATACGCAGTATTTT. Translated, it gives CASIGAGATDTQYF.

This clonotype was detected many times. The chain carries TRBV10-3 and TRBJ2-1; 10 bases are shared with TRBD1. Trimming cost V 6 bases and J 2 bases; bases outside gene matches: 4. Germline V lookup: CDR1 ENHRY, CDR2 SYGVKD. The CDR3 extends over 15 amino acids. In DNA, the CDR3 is TGTGCCATCAGGACCGGGACAGGGGCCTACAATGAGCAGTTCTTC. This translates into CAIRTGTGAYNEQFF.

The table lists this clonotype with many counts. The CDR3 protein is CASSVDGARNTEAFF. The CDR3 DNA sequence: TGTGCCAGCAGCGTAGATGGGGCCCGCAACACTGAAGCTTTCTTT. This chain joins TRBV9 and TRBJ1-1, with D possibly matching TRBD1 (5 bases). This CDR3 comprises 15 residues. Looked up from germline, CDR1 is SGDLS and CDR2 is YYNGEE. V was shortened by 0 bases and J by 2 bases, with 11 bases between the two germline ends. The variable domain in full, with the rest retrieved from reference TRBV9 and TRBJ1-1, is DSGVTQTPKHLITATGQRVTLRCSPRSGDLSVYWYQQSLDQGLQFLIQYYNGEERAKGNILERFSAQQFPDLHSELNLSSLELGDSALYFCASSVDGARNTEAFFGQGTRLTVV.

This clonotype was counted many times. The CDR3 coding sequence is TGCAGCGTTGGAGGGTTGGACAGGGTCACTGAAGCTTTCTTT. Translating gives CSVGGLDRVTEAFF. The V gene is TRBV29-1, the J gene TRBJ1-1; 8 nucleotides match TRBD1. Germline V CDR1 and CDR2: SQVTM, ANQGSEA. This CDR3 has 14 residues. Losses at the gene ends were 4 bases for V and 4 bases for J; bases not matched to a gene: 8.

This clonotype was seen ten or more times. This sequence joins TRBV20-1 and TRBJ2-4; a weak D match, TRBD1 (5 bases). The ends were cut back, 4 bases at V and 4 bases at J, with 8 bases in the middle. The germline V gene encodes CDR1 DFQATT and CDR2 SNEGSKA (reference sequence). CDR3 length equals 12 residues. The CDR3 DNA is TGCAGTGCTAATAGACAGAAAAACATTCAGTACTTC. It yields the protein CSANRQKNIQYF.

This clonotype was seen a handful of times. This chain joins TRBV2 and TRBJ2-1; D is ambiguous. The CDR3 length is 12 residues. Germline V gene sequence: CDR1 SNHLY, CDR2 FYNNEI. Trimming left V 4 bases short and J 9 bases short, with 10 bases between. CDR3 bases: TGTGCCAGCAGTGTCTTTAGTGGTGAGCAGTTCTTC. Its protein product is CASSVFSGEQFF.

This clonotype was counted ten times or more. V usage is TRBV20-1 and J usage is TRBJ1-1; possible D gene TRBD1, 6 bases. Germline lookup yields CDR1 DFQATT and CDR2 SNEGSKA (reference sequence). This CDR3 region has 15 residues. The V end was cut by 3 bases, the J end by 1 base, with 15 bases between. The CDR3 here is CSASLGLGANTEAFF. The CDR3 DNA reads TGCAGTGCTAGTTTGGGGTTGGGGGCGAACACTGAAGCTTTCTTT.

CDR3 coding DNA: TGCAGCGTTGAGGGGACTAGCGGGAGGGAAGAGACCCAGTACTTC. This sequence encodes CSVEGTSGREETQYF. The V gene is TRBV29-1, the J gene TRBJ2-5, with 16 bases lining up with TRBD2. The ends lost 3 bases at V and 3 bases at J; junction bases unmatched: 1. Germline CDR1 and CDR2: SQVTM and ANQGSEA. The CDR3 extends over 15 amino acids.

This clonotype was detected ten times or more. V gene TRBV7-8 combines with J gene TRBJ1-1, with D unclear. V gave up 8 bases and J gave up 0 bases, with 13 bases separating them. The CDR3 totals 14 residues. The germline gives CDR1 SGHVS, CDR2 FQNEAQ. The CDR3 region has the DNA TGTGCCAGCGAACCTCAGTTCATGAACACTGAAGCTTTCTTT. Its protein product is CASEPQFMNTEAFF.

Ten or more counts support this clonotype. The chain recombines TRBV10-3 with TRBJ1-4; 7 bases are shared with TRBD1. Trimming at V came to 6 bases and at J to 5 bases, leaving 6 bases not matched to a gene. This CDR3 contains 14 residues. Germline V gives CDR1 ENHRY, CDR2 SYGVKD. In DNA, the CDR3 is TGTGCCATCAGCGCCGGGACAGCAAATGAAAAACTGTTTTTT. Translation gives CAISAGTANEKLFF.

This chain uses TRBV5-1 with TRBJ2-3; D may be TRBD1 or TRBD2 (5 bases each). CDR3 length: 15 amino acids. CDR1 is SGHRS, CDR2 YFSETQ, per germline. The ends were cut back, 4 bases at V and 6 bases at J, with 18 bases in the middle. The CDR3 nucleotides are TGCGCCAGCAGCCTGGGGCGGGCAGGGTCCGATACGCAGTATTTT. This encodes CASSLGRAGSDTQYF.

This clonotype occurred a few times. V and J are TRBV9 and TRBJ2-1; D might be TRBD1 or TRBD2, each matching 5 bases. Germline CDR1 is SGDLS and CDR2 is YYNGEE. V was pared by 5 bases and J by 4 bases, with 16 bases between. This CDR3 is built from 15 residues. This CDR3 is CASSAAGTVYNEQFF. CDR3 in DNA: TGTGCCAGCAGTGCGGCCGGGACGGTGTACAATGAGCAGTTCTTC.

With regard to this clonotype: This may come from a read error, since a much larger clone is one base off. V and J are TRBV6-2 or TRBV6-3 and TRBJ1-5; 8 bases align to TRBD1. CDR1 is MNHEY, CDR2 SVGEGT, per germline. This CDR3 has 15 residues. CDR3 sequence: CASSYSDRANQPRHF. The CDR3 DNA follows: TGTGCCAGCAGTTACTCGGACAGGGCGAATCAGCCCCGGCATTTT.

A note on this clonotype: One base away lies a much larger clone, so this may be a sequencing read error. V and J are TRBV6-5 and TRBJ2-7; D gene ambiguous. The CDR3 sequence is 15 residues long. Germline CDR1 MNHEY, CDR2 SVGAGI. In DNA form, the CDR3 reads TGTGCCAGCAGATACTCGGGCGACGCGGCGGCCGAGCAGTACTTC. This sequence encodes CASRYSGDAAAEQYF.

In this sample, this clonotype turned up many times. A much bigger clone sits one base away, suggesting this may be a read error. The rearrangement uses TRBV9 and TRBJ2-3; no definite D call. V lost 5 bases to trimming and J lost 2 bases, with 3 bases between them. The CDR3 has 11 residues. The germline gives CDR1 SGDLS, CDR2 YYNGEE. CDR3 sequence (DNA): TGTGCCAGCAGTACCACAGATACGCAGTATTTT. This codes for CASSTTDTQYF.

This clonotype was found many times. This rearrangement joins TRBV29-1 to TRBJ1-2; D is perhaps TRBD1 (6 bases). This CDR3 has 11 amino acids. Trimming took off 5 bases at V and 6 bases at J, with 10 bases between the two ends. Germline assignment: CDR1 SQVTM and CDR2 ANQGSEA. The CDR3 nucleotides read TGCAGCGTTACAGGGCTTGATGGCTACACCTTC. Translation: CSVTGLDGYTF.

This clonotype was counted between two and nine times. The CDR3 sequence: CASSAGSYQETQYF. CDR3 nucleotides: TGTGCCAGCAGCGCCGGGTCGTACCAAGAGACCCAGTACTTC. The V call is TRBV5-4, the J call TRBJ2-5; D call uncertain. The germline V gene encodes CDR1 SGHNT and CDR2 YYREEE (reference sequence). Deletions cut 4 bases from V and 0 bases from J, with 10 bases between. The CDR3 is 14 residues long.

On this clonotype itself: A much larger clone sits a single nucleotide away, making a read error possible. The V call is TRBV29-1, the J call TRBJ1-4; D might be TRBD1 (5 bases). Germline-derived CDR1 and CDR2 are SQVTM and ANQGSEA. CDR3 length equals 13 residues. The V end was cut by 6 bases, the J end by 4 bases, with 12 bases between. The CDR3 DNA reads TGCAGCGTCCTAGGGGTTTATAATGAAAAACTGTTTTTT. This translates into CSVLGVYNEKLFF. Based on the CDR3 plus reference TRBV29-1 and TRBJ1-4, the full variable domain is SAVISQKPSRDICQRGTSLTIQCQVDSQVTMMFWYRQQPGQSLTLIATANQGSEATYESGFVIDKFPISRPNLTFSTLTVSNMSPEDSSIYLCSVLGVYNEKLFFGSGTQLSVL.

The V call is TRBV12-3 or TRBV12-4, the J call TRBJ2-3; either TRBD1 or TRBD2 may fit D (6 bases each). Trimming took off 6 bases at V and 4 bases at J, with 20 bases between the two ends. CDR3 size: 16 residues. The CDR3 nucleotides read TGTGCCAGCAGCGCGGGACATCTAAGGGGATCAGATACGCAGTATTTT. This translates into CASSAGHLRGSDTQYF.

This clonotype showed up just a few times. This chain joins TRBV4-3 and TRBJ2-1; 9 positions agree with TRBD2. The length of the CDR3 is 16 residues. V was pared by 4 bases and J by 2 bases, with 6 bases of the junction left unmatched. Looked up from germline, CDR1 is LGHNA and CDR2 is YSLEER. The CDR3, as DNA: TGCGCCAGCAGCCTACTACTAGCGGGTGCCTACAATGAGCAGTTCTTC. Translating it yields CASSLLLAGAYNEQFF.

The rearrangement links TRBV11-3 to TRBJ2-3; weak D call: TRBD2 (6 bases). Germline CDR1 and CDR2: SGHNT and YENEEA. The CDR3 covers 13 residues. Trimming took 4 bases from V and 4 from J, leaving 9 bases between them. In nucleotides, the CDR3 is TGTGCCAGCAGCTCCGAGCGGGCAGATACGCAGTATTTT. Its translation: CASSSERADTQYF.

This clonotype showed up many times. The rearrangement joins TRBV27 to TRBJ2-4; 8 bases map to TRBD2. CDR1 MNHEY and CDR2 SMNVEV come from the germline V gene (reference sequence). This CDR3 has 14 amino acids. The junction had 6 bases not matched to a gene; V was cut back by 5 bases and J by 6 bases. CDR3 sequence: CASSRGTRRNIQYF. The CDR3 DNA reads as TGTGCCAGCAGTAGAGGGACTAGGAGAAACATTCAGTACTTC.

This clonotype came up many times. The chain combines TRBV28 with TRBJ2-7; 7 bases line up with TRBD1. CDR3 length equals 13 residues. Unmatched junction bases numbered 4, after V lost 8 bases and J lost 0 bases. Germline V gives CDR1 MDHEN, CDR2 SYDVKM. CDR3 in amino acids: CASEDRSSYEQYF. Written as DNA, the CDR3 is TGTGCCAGCGAGGACAGGAGCTCCTACGAGCAGTACTTC.